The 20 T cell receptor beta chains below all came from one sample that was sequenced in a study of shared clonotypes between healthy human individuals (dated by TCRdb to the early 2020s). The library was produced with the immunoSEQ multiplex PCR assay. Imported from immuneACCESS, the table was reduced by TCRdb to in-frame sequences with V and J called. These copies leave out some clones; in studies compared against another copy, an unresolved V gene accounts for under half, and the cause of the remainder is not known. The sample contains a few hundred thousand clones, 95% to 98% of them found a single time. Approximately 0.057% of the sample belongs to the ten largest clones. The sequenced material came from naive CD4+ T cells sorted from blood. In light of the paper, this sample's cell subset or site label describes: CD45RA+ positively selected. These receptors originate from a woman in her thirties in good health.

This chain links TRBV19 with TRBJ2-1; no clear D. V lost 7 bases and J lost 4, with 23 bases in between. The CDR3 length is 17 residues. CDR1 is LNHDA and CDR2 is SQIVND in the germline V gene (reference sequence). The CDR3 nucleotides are TGTGCCAGTATTAGATCTGCCCACCCGACACGATACAATGAGCAGTTCTTC. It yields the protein CASIRSAHPTRYNEQFF.

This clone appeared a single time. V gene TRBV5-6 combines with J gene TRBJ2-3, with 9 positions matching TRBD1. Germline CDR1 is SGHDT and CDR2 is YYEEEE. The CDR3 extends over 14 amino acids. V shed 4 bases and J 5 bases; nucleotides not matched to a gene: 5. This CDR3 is CASSRTGAGDTQYF. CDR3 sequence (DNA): TGTGCCAGCAGCAGGACAGGGGCTGGAGATACGCAGTATTTT.

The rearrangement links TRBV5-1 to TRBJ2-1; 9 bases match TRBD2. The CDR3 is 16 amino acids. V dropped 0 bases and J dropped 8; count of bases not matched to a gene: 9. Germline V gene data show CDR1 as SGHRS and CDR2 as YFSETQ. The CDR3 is CASSLALGGRAYEQFF. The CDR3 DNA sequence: TGCGCCAGCAGCTTGGCCCTTGGCGGGAGGGCCTATGAGCAGTTCTTC.

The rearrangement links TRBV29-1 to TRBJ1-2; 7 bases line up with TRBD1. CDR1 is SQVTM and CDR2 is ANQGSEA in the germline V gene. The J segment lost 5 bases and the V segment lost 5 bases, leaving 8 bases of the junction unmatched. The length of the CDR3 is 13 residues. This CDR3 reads CSVRTGHVYGYTF. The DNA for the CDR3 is TGCAGCGTTAGGACAGGCCACGTTTATGGCTACACCTTC. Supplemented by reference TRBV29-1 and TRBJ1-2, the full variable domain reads SAVISQKPSRDICQRGTSLTIQCQVDSQVTMMFWYRQQPGQSLTLIATANQGSEATYESGFVIDKFPISRPNLTFSTLTVSNMSPEDSSIYLCSVRTGHVYGYTFGSGTRLTVV.

CDR3 loop: CASSLGGASGFSYEQYF. The CDR3 region has the DNA TGTGCCAGCAGCTTAGGAGGGGCTAGCGGGTTTTCCTACGAGCAGTACTTC. The genes are TRBV7-9 and TRBJ2-7; 8 bases are a match to TRBD2. The junction had 9 bases not matched to a gene; V was cut back by 1 base and J by 1 base. Germline CDR1 and CDR2: SEHNR and FQNEAQ (reference sequence). The length of the CDR3 is 17 residues.

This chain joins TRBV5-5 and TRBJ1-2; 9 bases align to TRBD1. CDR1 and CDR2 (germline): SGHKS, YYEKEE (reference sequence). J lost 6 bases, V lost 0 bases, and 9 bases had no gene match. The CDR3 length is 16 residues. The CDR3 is CASSLGPPDRGDGYTF. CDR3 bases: TGTGCCAGCAGCTTGGGCCCACCGGACAGGGGTGATGGCTACACCTTC.

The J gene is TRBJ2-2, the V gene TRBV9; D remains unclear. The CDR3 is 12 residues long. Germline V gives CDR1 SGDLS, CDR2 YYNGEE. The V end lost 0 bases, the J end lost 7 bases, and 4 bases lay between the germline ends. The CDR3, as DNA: TGTGCCAGCAGCGTAGGCGACGGGGAGCTGTTTTTT. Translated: CASSVGDGELFF.

The CDR3 bases are TGTGCCAGCAGACCGACCGGGACTGGGGCCAACGTCCTGACTTTC. It translates to CASRPTGTGANVLTF. J is TRBJ2-6 and V is TRBV27, with a weak D call TRBD2 (5 bases). There are 15 residues in the CDR3. The germline CDR1 and CDR2 sequences are MNHEY and SMNVEV (reference sequence). Trimming removed 6 bases at V and 2 bases at J, with 11 bases between.

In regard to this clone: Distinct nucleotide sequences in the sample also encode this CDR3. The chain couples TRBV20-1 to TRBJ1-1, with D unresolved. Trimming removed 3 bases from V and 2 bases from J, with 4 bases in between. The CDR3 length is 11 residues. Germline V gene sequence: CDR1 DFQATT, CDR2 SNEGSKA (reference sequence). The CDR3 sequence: CSASLNTEAFF. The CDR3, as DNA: TGCAGTGCTAGCTTAAACACTGAAGCTTTCTTT.

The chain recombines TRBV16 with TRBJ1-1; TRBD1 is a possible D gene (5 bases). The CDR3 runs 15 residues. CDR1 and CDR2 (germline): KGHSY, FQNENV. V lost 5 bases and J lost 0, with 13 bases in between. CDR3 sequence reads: CASSGQGVVNTEAFF. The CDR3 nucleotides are TGTGCCAGCAGCGGGCAGGGCGTCGTGAACACTGAAGCTTTCTTT. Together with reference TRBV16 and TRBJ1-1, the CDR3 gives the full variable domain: GEEVAQTPKHLVRGEGQKAKLYCAPIKGHSYVFWYQQVLKNEFKFLISFQNENVFDETGMPKERFSAKCLPNSPCSLEIQATKLEDSAVYFCASSGQGVVNTEAFFGQGTRLTVV.

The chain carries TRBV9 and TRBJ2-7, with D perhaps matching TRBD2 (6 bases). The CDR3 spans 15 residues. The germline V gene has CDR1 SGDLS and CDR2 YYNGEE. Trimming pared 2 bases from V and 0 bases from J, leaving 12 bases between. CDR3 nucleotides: TGTGCCAGCAGCGTCGGAGGGGACCCCTCCTACGAGCAGTACTTC. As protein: CASSVGGDPSYEQYF.

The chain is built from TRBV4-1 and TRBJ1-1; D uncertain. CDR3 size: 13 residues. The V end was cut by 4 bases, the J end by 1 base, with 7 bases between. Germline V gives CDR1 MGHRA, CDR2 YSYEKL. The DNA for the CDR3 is TGCGCCAGCAGCCGGGCAGGGAACACTGAAGCTTTCTTT. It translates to CASSRAGNTEAFF.

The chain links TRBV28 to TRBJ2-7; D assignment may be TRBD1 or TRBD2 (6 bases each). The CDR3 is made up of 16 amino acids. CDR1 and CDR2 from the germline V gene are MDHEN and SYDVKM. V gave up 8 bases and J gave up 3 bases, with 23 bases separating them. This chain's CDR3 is CASRYSTGGRGYEQYF. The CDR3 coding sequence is TGTGCCAGCCGATATAGTACCGGGGGCAGGGGCTACGAGCAGTACTTC.

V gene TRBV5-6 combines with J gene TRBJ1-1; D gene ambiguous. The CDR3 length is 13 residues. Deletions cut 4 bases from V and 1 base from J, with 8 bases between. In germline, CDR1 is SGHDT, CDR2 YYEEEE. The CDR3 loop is CASSRTGNTEAFF. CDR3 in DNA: TGTGCCAGCAGCCGGACGGGGAACACTGAAGCTTTCTTT.

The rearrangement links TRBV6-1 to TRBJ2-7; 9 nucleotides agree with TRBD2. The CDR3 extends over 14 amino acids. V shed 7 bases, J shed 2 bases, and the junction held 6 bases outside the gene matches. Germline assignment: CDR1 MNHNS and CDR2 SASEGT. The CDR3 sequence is CASKVSGSPYEQYF. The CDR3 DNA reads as TGTGCCAGCAAAGTTAGCGGGAGCCCCTACGAGCAGTACTTC.

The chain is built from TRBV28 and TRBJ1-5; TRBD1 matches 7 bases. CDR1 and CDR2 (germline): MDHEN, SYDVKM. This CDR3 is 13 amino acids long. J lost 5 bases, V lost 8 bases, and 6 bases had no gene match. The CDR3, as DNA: TGTGCCAGCCGAGGGACAGACCATCAGCCCCAGCATTTT. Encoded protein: CASRGTDHQPQHF.

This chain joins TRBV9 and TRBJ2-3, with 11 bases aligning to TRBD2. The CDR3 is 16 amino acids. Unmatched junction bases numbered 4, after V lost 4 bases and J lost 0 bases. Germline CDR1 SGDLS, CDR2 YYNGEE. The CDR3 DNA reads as TGTGCCAGCAGCTTCAGACTAGCGGGGAGCACAGATACGCAGTATTTT. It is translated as CASSFRLAGSTDTQYF.

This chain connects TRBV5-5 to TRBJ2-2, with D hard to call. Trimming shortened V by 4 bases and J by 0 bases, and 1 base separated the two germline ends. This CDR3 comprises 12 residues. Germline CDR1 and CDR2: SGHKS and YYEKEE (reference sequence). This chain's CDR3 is CASSTNTGELFF. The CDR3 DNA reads TGTGCCAGCAGCACGAACACCGGGGAGCTGTTTTTT.

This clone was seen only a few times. CDR3 region: CASSRQGDYGYTF. The CDR3 DNA reads TGTGCCAGCAGTCGACAGGGGGACTATGGCTACACCTTC. The chain is built from TRBV7-3 and TRBJ1-2, with TRBD1 matching 9 bases. The CDR3 totals 13 residues. The J segment lost 3 bases and the V segment lost 6 bases, leaving 2 bases of the junction unmatched. CDR1 is SGHTA, CDR2 FQGTGA, per germline. The full variable domain, in which reference TRBV7-3 and TRBJ1-2 provide the parts outside the CDR3, is GAGVSQTPSNKVTEKGKYVELRCDPISGHTALYWYRQSLGQGPEFLIYFQGTGAADDSGLPNDRFFAVRPEGSVSTLKIQRTERGDSAVYLCASSRQGDYGYTFGSGTRLTVV.

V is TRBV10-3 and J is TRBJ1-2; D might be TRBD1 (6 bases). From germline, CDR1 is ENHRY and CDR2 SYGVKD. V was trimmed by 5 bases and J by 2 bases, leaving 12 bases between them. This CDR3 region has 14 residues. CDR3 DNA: TGTGCCATCAGTCAAAGACAGGAGAACTATGGCTACACCTTC. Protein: CAISQRQENYGYTF.